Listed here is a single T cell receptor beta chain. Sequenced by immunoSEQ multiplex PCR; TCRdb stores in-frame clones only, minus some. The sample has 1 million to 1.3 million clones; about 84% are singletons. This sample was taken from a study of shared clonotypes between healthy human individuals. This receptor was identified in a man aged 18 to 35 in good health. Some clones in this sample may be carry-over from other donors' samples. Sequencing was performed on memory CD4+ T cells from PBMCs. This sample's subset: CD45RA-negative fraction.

The CDR3 region has the DNA TGTGCCAGCAGTTTAATTGGCGGAGGAGAGACCCAGTACTTC. It translates to CASSLIGGGETQYF. The gene calls are TRBV27 and TRBJ2-5, with a weak D call TRBD2 (5 bases). Germline V gene sequence: CDR1 MNHEY, CDR2 SMNVEV (reference sequence). The CDR3 sequence is 14 residues long. Trimming shortened V by 2 bases and J by 4 bases, and 11 bases separated the two germline ends.